This T cell receptor beta chain was captured by sequencing in a study of blood T cell repertoires in COVID-19. For the study at large: In each case, the material was cDNA or gDNA derived from T cells, B-cell-depleted T cells, or PBMCs.

The repertoire was sequenced with immunoSEQ multiplex PCR; TCRdb's copy has only in-frame clones and lacks some. This sample has under 250,000 clones, with 86% found just once. Germline lookup yields CDR1 SGDLS and CDR2 YYNGEE. V shed 5 bases and J 8 bases; nucleotides not matched to a gene: 8. CDR3 length: 15 residues. The chain links TRBV9 to TRBJ2-1, with 12 nucleotides matching TRBD2. The TCR was taken from a man aged 45-65 years with COVID-19, enrolled during active disease. Sequenced: peripheral blood. The CDR3 bases are TGTGCCAGCAGTCCGACTAGCGGGAGTTTGTATGAGCAGTTCTTC. This translates into CASSPTSGSLYEQFF.